Included here is one T cell receptor beta chain sequence, with context. This sample was taken from a study of blood T cell repertoires in COVID-19. Per the original data handling: Cell counts per sample came from amplifying reference gene primers. Clones were read by immunoSEQ multiplex PCR, and TCRdb kept only the in-frame ones, dropping some. D and trimming come from the DNA, and the V and J calls and clone size come from that table. The sample records around 180,000 clones, roughly nine tenths being singletons. Germline values: CDR1 KGHDR, CDR2 SFDVKD. This CDR3 spans 16 amino acids. V lost 5 bases, J lost 6 bases, and 12 bases stayed unmatched.

This clonotype was sampled from a man in his sixties or seventies with active or convalescent COVID-19. The sequenced sample consisted of peripheral blood. The chain employs TRBV24-1 and TRBJ2-3, with TRBD1 matching over 8 bases. The DNA for the CDR3 is TGTGCCACCAGTGGAAGGACAGGGTCCCTGTCGGATACGCAGTATTTT. As protein: CATSGRTGSLSDTQYF.